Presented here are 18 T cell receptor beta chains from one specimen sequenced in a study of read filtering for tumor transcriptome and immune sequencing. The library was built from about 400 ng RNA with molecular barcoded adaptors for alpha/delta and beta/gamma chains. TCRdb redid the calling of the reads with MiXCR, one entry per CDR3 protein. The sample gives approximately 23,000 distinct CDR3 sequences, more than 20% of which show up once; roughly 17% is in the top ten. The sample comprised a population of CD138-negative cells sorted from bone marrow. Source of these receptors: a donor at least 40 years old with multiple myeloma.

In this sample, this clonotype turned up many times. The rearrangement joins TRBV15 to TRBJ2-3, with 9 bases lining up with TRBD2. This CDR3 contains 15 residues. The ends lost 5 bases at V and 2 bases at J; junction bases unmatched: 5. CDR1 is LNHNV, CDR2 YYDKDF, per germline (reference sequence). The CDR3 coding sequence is TGTGCCACCAGCGTCCGACTAGCGGACACAGATACGCAGTATTTT. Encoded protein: CATSVRLADTDTQYF.

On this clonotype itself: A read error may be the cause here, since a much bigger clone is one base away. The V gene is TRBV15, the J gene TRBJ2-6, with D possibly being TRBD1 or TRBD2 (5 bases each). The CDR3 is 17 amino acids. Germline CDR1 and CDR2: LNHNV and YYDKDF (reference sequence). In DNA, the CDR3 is TGTGCCACCAGCAGGACCCGGAGAGGGTCTGGGGCCAACGTCCTGGCTTTC. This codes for CATSRTRRGSGANVLAF.

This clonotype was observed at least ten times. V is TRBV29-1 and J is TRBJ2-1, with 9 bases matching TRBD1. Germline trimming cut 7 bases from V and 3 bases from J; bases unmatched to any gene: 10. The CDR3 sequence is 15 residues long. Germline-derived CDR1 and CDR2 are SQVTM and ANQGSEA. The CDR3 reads CSAQTPGQGYNEQFF. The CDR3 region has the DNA TGCAGCGCCCAAACGCCGGGACAGGGCTACAATGAGCAGTTCTTC.

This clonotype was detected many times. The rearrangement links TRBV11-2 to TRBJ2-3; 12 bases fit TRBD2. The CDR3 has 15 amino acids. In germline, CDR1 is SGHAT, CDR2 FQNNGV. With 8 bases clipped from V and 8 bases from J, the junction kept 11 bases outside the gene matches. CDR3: CASRTSSGRAGTQYF. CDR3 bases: TGTGCCAGCCGGACCTCTAGCGGGAGGGCCGGTACGCAGTATTTT.

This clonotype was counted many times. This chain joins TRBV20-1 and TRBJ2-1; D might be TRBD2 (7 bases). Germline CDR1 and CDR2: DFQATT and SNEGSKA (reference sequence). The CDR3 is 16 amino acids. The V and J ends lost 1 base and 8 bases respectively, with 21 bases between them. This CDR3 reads CSARALGGGRPDEQFF. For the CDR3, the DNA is TGCAGTGCTAGAGCCTTAGGGGGAGGGCGTCCAGATGAGCAGTTCTTC.

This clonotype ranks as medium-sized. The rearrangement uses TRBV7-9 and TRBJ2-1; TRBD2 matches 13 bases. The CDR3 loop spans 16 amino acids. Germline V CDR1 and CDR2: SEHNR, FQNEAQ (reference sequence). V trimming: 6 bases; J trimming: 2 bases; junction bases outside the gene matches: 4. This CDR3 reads CASSSTSGRTYNEQFF. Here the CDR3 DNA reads TGTGCCAGCAGTTCGACTAGCGGGAGGACCTACAATGAGCAGTTCTTC. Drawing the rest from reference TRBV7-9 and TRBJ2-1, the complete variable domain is DTGVSQNPRHKITKRGQNVTFRCDPISEHNRLYWYRQTLGQGPEFLTYFQNEAQLEKSRLLSDRFSAERPKGSFSTLEIQRTEQGDSAMYLCASSSTSGRTYNEQFFGPGTRLTVL.

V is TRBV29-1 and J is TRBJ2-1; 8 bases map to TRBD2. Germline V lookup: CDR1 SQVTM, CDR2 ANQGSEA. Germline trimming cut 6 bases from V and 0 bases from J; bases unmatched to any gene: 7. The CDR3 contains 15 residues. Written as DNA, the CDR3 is TGCAGCGTCTCTCTTAGCGGGAACTCCTACAATGAGCAGTTCTTC. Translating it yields CSVSLSGNSYNEQFF.

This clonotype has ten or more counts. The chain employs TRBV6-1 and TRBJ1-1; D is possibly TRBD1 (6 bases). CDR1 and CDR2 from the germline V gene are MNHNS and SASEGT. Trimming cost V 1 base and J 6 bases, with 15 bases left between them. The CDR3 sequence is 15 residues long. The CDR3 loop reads CASSEDRDLVAEAFF. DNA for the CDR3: TGTGCCAGCAGTGAAGACAGGGATCTTGTGGCTGAAGCTTTCTTT.

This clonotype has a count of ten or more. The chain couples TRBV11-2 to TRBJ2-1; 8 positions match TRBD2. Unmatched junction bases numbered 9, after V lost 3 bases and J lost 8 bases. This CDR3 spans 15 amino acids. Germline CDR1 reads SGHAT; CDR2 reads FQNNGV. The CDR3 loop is CASSLSLAGGHEQFF. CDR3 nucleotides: TGTGCCAGCAGCTTGTCCCTAGCGGGTGGGCATGAGCAGTTCTTC.

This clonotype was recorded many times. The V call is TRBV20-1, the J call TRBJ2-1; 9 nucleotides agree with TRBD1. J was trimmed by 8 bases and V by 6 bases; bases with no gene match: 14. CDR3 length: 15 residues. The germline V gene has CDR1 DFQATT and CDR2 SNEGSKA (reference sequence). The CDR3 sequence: CSAPGTGTGLHEQFF. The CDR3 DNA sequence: TGCAGTGCCCCGGGGACCGGGACAGGGCTCCATGAGCAGTTCTTC.

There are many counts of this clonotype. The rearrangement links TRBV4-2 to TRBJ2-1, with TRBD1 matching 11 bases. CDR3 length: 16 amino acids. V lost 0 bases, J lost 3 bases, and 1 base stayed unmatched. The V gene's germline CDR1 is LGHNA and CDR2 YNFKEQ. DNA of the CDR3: TGTGCCAGCAGCCAAGATGGGACAGGGGGCTACAATGAGCAGTTCTTC. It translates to CASSQDGTGGYNEQFF.

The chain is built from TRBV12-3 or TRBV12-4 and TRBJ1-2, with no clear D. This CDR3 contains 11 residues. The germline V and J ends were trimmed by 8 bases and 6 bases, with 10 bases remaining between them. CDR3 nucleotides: TGTGCCAGCTCGGACCGTCATGGCTACACCTTC. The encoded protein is CASSDRHGYTF.

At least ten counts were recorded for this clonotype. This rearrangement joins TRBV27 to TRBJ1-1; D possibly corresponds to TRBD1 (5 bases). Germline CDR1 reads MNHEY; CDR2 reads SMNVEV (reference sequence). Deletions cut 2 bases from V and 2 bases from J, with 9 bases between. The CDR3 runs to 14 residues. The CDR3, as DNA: TGTGCCAGCAGTTTAGCGCAGGGAAACACTGAAGCTTTCTTT. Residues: CASSLAQGNTEAFF.

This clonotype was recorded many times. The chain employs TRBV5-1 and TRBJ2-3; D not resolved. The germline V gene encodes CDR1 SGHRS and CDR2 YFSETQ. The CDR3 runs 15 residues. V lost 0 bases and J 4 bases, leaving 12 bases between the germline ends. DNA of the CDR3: TGCGCCAGCAGCTTGGCCGTCCTCGTCCCAGATACGCAGTATTTT. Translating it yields CASSLAVLVPDTQYF. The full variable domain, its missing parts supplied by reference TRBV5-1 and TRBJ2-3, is KAGVTQTPRYLIKTRGQQVTLSCSPISGHRSVSWYQQTPGQGLQFLFEYFSETQRNKGNFPGRFSGRQFSNSRSEMNVSTLELGDSALYLCASSLAVLVPDTQYFGPGTRLTVL.

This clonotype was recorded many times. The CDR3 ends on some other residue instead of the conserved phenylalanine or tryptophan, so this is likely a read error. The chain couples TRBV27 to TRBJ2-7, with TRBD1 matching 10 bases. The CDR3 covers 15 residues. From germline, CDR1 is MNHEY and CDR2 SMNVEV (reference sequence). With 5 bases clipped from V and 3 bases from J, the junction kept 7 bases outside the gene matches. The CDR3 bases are TGTGCCAGCAGTCCTCCTCGGACAGGGGGCTACGAGCAGTACTCC. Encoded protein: CASSPPRTGGYEQYS.

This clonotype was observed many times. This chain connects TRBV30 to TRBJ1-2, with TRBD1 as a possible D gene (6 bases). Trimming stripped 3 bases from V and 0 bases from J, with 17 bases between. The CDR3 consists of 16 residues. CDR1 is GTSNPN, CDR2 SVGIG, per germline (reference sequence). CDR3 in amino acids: CAWSLATGSANYGYTF. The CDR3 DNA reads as TGTGCCTGGAGCCTTGCAACAGGGTCGGCTAACTATGGCTACACCTTC.

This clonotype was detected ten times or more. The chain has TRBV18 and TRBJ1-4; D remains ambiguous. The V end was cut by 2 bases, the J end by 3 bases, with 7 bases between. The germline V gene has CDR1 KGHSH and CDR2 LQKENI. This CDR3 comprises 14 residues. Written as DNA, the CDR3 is TGTGCCAGCTCACCAGGGGAGGCTAATGAAAAACTGTTTTTT. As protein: CASSPGEANEKLFF.

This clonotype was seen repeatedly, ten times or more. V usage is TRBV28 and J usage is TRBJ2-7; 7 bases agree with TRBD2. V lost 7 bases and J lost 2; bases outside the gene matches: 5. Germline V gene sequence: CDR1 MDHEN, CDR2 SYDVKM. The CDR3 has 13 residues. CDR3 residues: CASTRGLAYEQYF. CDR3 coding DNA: TGTGCCAGCACCCGAGGACTAGCCTACGAGCAGTACTTC. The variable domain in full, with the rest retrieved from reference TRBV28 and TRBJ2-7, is DVKVTQSSRYLVKRTGEKVFLECVQDMDHENMFWYRQDPGLGLRLIYFSYDVKMKEKGDIPEGYSVSREKKERFSLILESASTNQTSMYLCASTRGLAYEQYFGPGTRLTVT.